Presented here are 8 T cell receptor beta chains from one specimen sequenced in a study of cytomegalovirus exposure and HLA in healthy donors. The data were produced by immunoSEQ multiplex PCR, yet TCRdb's version contains in-frame clones alone and is incomplete. The sample contains 75,000 to 90,000 clones, 90% to 97% of which appear only once. Material for sequencing was PBMCs. Receptors originate from a man younger than 35 in good health and CMV-seropositive.

The chain joins TRBV30 to TRBJ1-1; D unresolved. Between the trimmed V and J ends, which lost 4 bases and 1 base, there was a span of 10 bases. The CDR3 has 13 amino acids. CDR1 GTSNPN and CDR2 SVGIG come from the germline V gene (reference sequence). The CDR3 DNA is TGTGCCTGGATAGAGAAAACGAACACTGAAGCTTTCTTT. This sequence encodes CAWIEKTNTEAFF.

About this clone itself: Germline and junction disagree at one end, which may indicate a read error. The rearrangement links TRBV5-1 to TRBJ2-3, with TRBD1 as a possible D gene (6 bases). CDR3 length: 9 residues. Germline-derived CDR1 and CDR2 are SGHRS and YFSETQ. The CDR3 protein is CAKPTGTPF. In DNA, the CDR3 is TGCGCCAAGCCGACCGGGACACCGTTT.

The V call is TRBV4-2, the J call TRBJ2-5, with 7 bases matching TRBD2. Unmatched junction bases numbered 8, after V lost 0 bases and J lost 1 base. CDR1 LGHNA and CDR2 YNFKEQ come from the germline V gene. The length of the CDR3 is 17 residues. CDR3 in amino acids: CASSQDGLADLQETQYF. Here the CDR3 DNA reads TGTGCCAGCAGCCAAGATGGCCTAGCGGATCTCCAAGAGACCCAGTACTTC.

Concerning this clone: Compared with germline, one end of the junction differs, possibly owing to a read error. The V call is TRBV5-1, the J call TRBJ1-2, with 8 positions matching TRBD1. This CDR3 has 15 amino acids. CDR1 and CDR2 from the germline V gene are SGHRS and YFSETQ. The CDR3 is CASSSRQGATAGHTF. Here the CDR3 DNA reads TGCGCCAGCAGCTCGCGGCAGGGGGCGACTGCTGGCCACACCTTC.

The CDR3 coding sequence is TGCGCCAGCAGTGCAGGAAGGGGCACTGAAGCTTTCTTT. It translates to CASSAGRGTEAFF. J is TRBJ1-1 and V is TRBV10-1; the D gene is possibly TRBD1 (5 bases). Germline values: CDR1 WNHNN, CDR2 SYGVQD (reference sequence). This CDR3 is built from 13 residues. Trimming removed 4 bases at V and 4 bases at J, with 10 bases between.

The rearrangement joins TRBV6-5 to TRBJ2-7; no clear D. Germline V gene sequence: CDR1 MNHEY, CDR2 SVGAGI. This CDR3 region has 14 residues. Trimming removed 6 bases at V and 3 bases at J, with 15 bases between. The CDR3 DNA follows: TGTGCCAGCAGCCAGCGTAGTACGCACTACGAGCAGTACTTC. It specifies CASSQRSTHYEQYF.

The chain links TRBV18 to TRBJ2-3; D unresolved. The V end was cut by 0 bases, the J end by 2 bases, with 3 bases between. This CDR3 is 13 amino acids long. In germline, CDR1 is KGHSH, CDR2 LQKENI. Here the CDR3 reads CASSPPLTDTQYF. The DNA for the CDR3 is TGTGCCAGCTCACCACCCCTCACAGATACGCAGTATTTT.

The chain uses TRBV6-1 and TRBJ2-2; 10 positions match TRBD1. V lost 7 bases, J lost 5 bases, and 7 bases stayed unmatched. The CDR3 has 15 residues. CDR1 MNHNS and CDR2 SASEGT come from the germline V gene. This CDR3 is CASNSGTGETGELFF. The CDR3 DNA reads TGTGCCAGCAATTCAGGGACAGGGGAGACCGGGGAGCTGTTTTTT.